This entry lists 28 T cell receptor beta chains sequenced from one sample in a study of identical twins. Via MiXCR, TCRdb re-called the 5' RACE reads, giving one row per CDR3 protein. The sample has about 890,000 distinct CDR3 sequences; about 12% are singletons. The same sample was also studied in work on yellow fever vaccine responses in identical twins.

Sequenced material: PBMCs. The source is a woman between 18 and 30 years old in good health.

This clonotype was seen ten or more times. The rearrangement links TRBV7-8 to TRBJ2-3; D gene ambiguous. Trimming removed 4 bases from V and 8 bases from J, with 10 bases in between. Germline lookup yields CDR1 SGHVS and CDR2 FQNEAQ. The CDR3 loop spans 12 amino acids. The chain's CDR3 is CASSYVDLTQYF. The CDR3 region has the DNA TGTGCCAGCAGCTATGTAGATCTTACGCAGTATTTT.

The chain carries TRBV20-1 and TRBJ2-1; 12 bases line up with TRBD2. Trimming at V came to 6 bases and at J to 0 bases, leaving 12 bases not matched to a gene. There are 18 residues in the CDR3. The germline CDR1 and CDR2 sequences are DFQATT and SNEGSKA (reference sequence). CDR3 protein: CSAPRLAGAVSSYNEQFF. In DNA form, the CDR3 reads TGCAGTGCACCTAGACTAGCGGGAGCCGTTAGCTCCTACAATGAGCAGTTCTTC.

This clonotype was observed a handful of times. This rearrangement joins TRBV7-9 to TRBJ2-7; either TRBD1 or TRBD2 may supply D (5 bases each). CDR1 SEHNR and CDR2 FQNEAQ come from the germline V gene (reference sequence). The CDR3 contains 12 residues. V shed 4 bases and J shed 8 bases, with 12 bases lying between them. The CDR3 bases are TGTGCCAGCAGCTCCGGGGCAGGGCAGCAGTACTTC. This gives the protein CASSSGAGQQYF.

J is TRBJ2-3 and V is TRBV5-5, with 11 bases identical to TRBD2. V lost 4 bases, J lost 4 bases, and 2 bases stayed unmatched. The CDR3 is made up of 14 amino acids. The germline V gene encodes CDR1 SGHKS and CDR2 YYEKEE (reference sequence). The CDR3 DNA follows: TGTGCCAGCAGCGGGGGACTAGCGGCAGATACGCAGTATTTT. It encodes CASSGGLAADTQYF.

This clonotype has a count of ten or more. At one boundary the junction diverges from the germline segment, which might be a read error. V gene TRBV12-3 or TRBV12-4 combines with J gene TRBJ2-1; weak D call: TRBD1 (5 bases). The CDR3 has 12 residues. For the CDR3, the DNA is TGTGCCAGCAGCTTAGGGGTCAATGAGCAGTTCTTC. Residues: CASSLGVNEQFF.

This chain joins TRBV7-9 and TRBJ2-3; D ambiguous. V was clipped by 5 bases and J by 0 bases, with 15 bases between them. The germline gives CDR1 SEHNR, CDR2 FQNEAQ (reference sequence). The CDR3 extends over 16 amino acids. In DNA form, the CDR3 reads TGTGCCAGCAGCCTGAGCCAGCTAACTAGCACAGATACGCAGTATTTT. This gives the protein CASSLSQLTSTDTQYF.

This clonotype occurred many times. This chain uses TRBV6-1 with TRBJ2-3, with 10 bases matching TRBD2. CDR1 is MNHNS, CDR2 SASEGT, per germline. The CDR3 is made up of 17 amino acids. Unmatched junction bases numbered 13, after V lost 7 bases and J lost 3 bases. DNA of the CDR3: TGTGCCAGCACCTACACCCTAGCGGGAGTTGGTACAGATACGCAGTATTTT. This encodes CASTYTLAGVGTDTQYF.

This clonotype has just one count. The chain recombines TRBV5-1 with TRBJ2-7; TRBD2 is a possible D gene (6 bases). Germline CDR1 reads SGHRS; CDR2 reads YFSETQ. The CDR3 loop spans 14 amino acids. Trimming cost V 2 bases and J 6 bases, with 15 bases left between them. CDR3 nucleotides: TGCGCCAGCAGCTTCCGCCCGGGAGAAGGCGAGCAGTACGTC. As protein: CASSFRPGEGEQYV.

The J gene is TRBJ2-1, the V gene TRBV7-3; no firm D call. Germline CDR1 and CDR2: SGHTA and FQGTGA. The CDR3 loop spans 15 amino acids. V was clipped by 4 bases and J by 0 bases, with 10 bases between them. The CDR3 spells CASSSQSASYNEQFF. As DNA, the CDR3 is TGTGCCAGCAGCTCGCAGAGCGCCTCCTACAATGAGCAGTTCTTC.

The chain combines TRBV10-3 with TRBJ2-5; D possibly corresponds to TRBD1 (5 bases). CDR3 length: 12 amino acids. Germline values: CDR1 ENHRY, CDR2 SYGVKD. The germline V and J ends were trimmed by 10 bases and 6 bases, with 15 bases remaining between them. This chain's CDR3 is CATWTQGKTQYF. CDR3 sequence (DNA): TGTGCCACCTGGACACAAGGAAAGACCCAGTACTTC.

This clonotype was found a few times. This sequence joins TRBV28 and TRBJ1-3; D unresolved. The V gene lost 5 bases and the J gene lost 0 bases, with 8 bases spanning the gap. Looked up from germline, CDR1 is MDHEN and CDR2 is SYDVKM. This CDR3 spans 14 amino acids. The CDR3 loop is CASSPLISGNTIYF. CDR3 coding DNA: TGTGCCAGCAGTCCTCTGATCTCTGGAAACACCATATATTTT.

The rearrangement uses TRBV10-3 and TRBJ1-1, with 7 nucleotides matching TRBD1. Germline values: CDR1 ENHRY, CDR2 SYGVKD. The junction had 10 bases not matched to a gene; V was cut back by 4 bases and J by 5 bases. The length of the CDR3 is 15 residues. CDR3 sequence (DNA): TGTGCCATCAGTGTGACAGGGAGGGGTGATACTGAAGCTTTCTTT. This sequence encodes CAISVTGRGDTEAFF.

J is TRBJ1-1 and V is TRBV29-1, with D hard to call. There are 12 residues in the CDR3. V was pared by 6 bases and J by 6 bases, with 14 bases between. Germline values: CDR1 SQVTM, CDR2 ANQGSEA. This CDR3 reads CSVPGRKSEAFF. The CDR3 DNA is TGCAGCGTCCCGGGGAGGAAATCTGAAGCTTTCTTT.

This clonotype was recorded many times. The chain joins TRBV29-1 to TRBJ1-4; D call uncertain. V was trimmed by 3 bases and J by 8 bases, leaving 16 bases between them. Germline lookup yields CDR1 SQVTM and CDR2 ANQGSEA. CDR3 length: 14 residues. CDR3 in DNA: TGCAGCGTTGAGTCCAGGACGATGGGGGAAAAACTGTTTTTT. Translation gives CSVESRTMGEKLFF.

This chain joins TRBV5-1 and TRBJ1-6; a possible D gene is TRBD1 (6 bases). Per the germline V gene, CDR1 is SGHRS and CDR2 is YFSETQ. This CDR3 region has 15 residues. V dropped 0 bases and J dropped 6 bases, with 10 bases sitting between them. CDR3 nucleotide sequence: TGCGCCAGCAGCTTGGTGGGGGCTCGTAATTCACCCCTCCACTTT. It encodes CASSLVGARNSPLHF.

This chain links TRBV12-3 or TRBV12-4 with TRBJ2-2; D may be TRBD1 (6 bases). The CDR3 is 15 amino acids. Trimming took 7 bases from V and 5 from J, leaving 17 bases between them. CDR3: CASTGRRGETGELFF. CDR3 DNA: TGTGCCAGCACCGGGCGCAGGGGAGAAACCGGGGAGCTGTTTTTT.

V is TRBV4-2 and J is TRBJ1-6; no definite D call. Per germline, CDR1 LGHNA and CDR2 YNFKEQ. This CDR3 is 15 amino acids long. The V end lost 0 bases, the J end lost 6 bases, and 9 bases lay between the germline ends. This chain's CDR3 is CASSQDLGINSPLHF. In DNA, the CDR3 is TGTGCCAGCAGCCAAGATCTGGGGATTAATTCACCCCTCCACTTT.

In this sample, this clonotype turned up many times. The chain employs TRBV4-1 and TRBJ1-1; tentatively, D is TRBD1 (5 bases). V gave up 0 bases and J gave up 3 bases, with 11 bases separating them. The CDR3 runs 15 residues. The germline V gene has CDR1 MGHRA and CDR2 YSYEKL. The CDR3 protein is CASSQDRRDDTEAFF. For the CDR3, the DNA is TGCGCCAGCAGCCAAGATCGCAGGGACGACACTGAAGCTTTCTTT.

This clonotype has just a few counts. CDR3 residues: CASSEKGVSPEAFF. For the CDR3, the DNA is TGTGCCAGCAGCGAAAAAGGGGTTTCCCCTGAAGCTTTCTTT. V is TRBV9 and J is TRBJ1-1; D perhaps matches TRBD1 (5 bases). The CDR3 is 14 amino acids. Trimming cost V 3 bases and J 6 bases, with 15 bases left between them. Germline assignment: CDR1 SGDLS and CDR2 YYNGEE. The entire variable domain, with the rest obtained from reference TRBV9 and TRBJ1-1, is as follows: DSGVTQTPKHLITATGQRVTLRCSPRSGDLSVYWYQQSLDQGLQFLIQYYNGEERAKGNILERFSAQQFPDLHSELNLSSLELGDSALYFCASSEKGVSPEAFFGQGTRLTVV.

The chain couples TRBV3-1 to TRBJ2-7, with TRBD2 matching over 7 bases. CDR1 and CDR2 (germline): LGHDT, YNNKEL (reference sequence). This CDR3 region has 16 residues. The ends lost 1 base at V and 4 bases at J; junction bases unmatched: 10. This chain's CDR3 is CASSQGSSGSGYEQYF. The CDR3 DNA sequence: TGTGCCAGCAGCCAAGGATCTAGCGGCAGTGGGTACGAGCAGTACTTC.

This clonotype appeared a few times. J is TRBJ2-1 and V is TRBV27, with D perhaps given as TRBD1 or TRBD2 (5 bases each). Germline assignment: CDR1 MNHEY and CDR2 SMNVEV (reference sequence). Trimming removed 6 bases from V and 8 bases from J, with 26 bases in between. There are 17 residues in the CDR3. Here the CDR3 DNA reads TGTGCCAGCAGAATAATGGGGTCGAGGGGAACAGGCGATGAGCAGTTCTTC. Translation gives CASRIMGSRGTGDEQFF.

The table lists this clonotype with a few counts. The chain has TRBV25-1 and TRBJ2-7, with 11 bases that match TRBD2. The germline CDR1 and CDR2 sequences are MGHDK and SYGVNS. There are 15 residues in the CDR3. J gave up 0 bases and V 4 bases, and 2 bases lay outside the gene matches. The CDR3 nucleotides are TGTGCCAGCAGTGCCACTAGCGGGAGCTCCTACGAGCAGTACTTC. It translates to CASSATSGSSYEQYF.

In this sample, this clonotype turned up many times. This sequence joins TRBV29-1 and TRBJ1-2, with D tentatively TRBD1 (6 bases). The CDR3 is made up of 14 amino acids. The V end was cut by 7 bases, the J end by 8 bases, with 23 bases between. Germline lookup yields CDR1 SQVTM and CDR2 ANQGSEA. DNA for the CDR3: TGCAGCGCAGAGGTCGGACAGCCTACTAGGGGCTACACCTTC. This encodes CSAEVGQPTRGYTF.

CDR3 in amino acids: CASTSGTGAVGYTF. CDR3 DNA: TGTGCCAGCACTTCCGGGACAGGGGCTGTCGGCTACACCTTC. The genes are TRBV12-3 or TRBV12-4 and TRBJ1-2; TRBD1 matches 10 bases. This CDR3 is built from 14 residues. V dropped 7 bases and J dropped 8; count of bases not matched to a gene: 10.

This clonotype was counted only a few times. The gene calls are TRBV18 and TRBJ2-6; D is unclear. This CDR3 region has 18 residues. Trimming removed 2 bases at V and 2 bases at J, with 16 bases between. CDR1 and CDR2 (germline): KGHSH, LQKENI. CDR3 region: CASSPYPVSEAGANVLTF. The CDR3 DNA follows: TGTGCCAGCTCACCATATCCCGTCTCCGAAGCTGGGGCCAACGTCCTGACTTTC.

In regard to this clonotype: This is likely a read error, given that the CDR3 carries no conserved phenylalanine or tryptophan at its end. The chain links TRBV29-1 to TRBJ2-7, with 9 bases matching TRBD1. Germline V gene sequence: CDR1 SQVTM, CDR2 ANQGSEA. V was clipped by 6 bases and J by 6 bases; unmatched bases: 12. The CDR3 has 14 residues. The CDR3 loop is CSVQGGTGSREQYL. In DNA, the CDR3 is TGCAGCGTGCAGGGCGGGACAGGGAGTCGCGAGCAGTACCTC.

The chain has TRBV27 and TRBJ2-7, with D unresolved. The V end was cut by 6 bases, the J end by 2 bases, with 17 bases between. Germline CDR1 reads MNHEY; CDR2 reads SMNVEV (reference sequence). The CDR3 contains 15 residues. The CDR3 DNA follows: TGTGCCAGCAGGGGAAAGGAGTCAGACCCCTACGAGCAGTACGTC. This sequence encodes CASRGKESDPYEQYV.

The chain has TRBV7-6 and TRBJ2-1; 11 bases align to TRBD2. CDR3 length: 16 residues. The ends lost 3 bases at V and 12 bases at J; junction bases unmatched: 13. Germline-derived CDR1 and CDR2 are SGHVS and FNYEAQ. CDR3 sequence: CASSFLAGGLPRGQFF. The CDR3 coding sequence is TGTGCCAGCAGCTTTCTAGCGGGGGGCCTACCTAGGGGGCAGTTCTTC. Filled out from reference TRBV7-6 and TRBJ2-1, the complete variable domain reads GAGVSQSPRYKVTKRGQDVALRCDPISGHVSLYWYRQALGQGPEFLTYFNYEAQQDKSGLPNDRFSAERPEGSISTLTIQRTEQRDSAMYRCASSFLAGGLPRGQFFGPGTRLTVL.